The 12 T cell receptor beta chains below were found in one sample sequenced in a study of T cell responses to AZD1222 COVID-19 vaccine (dated by TCRdb to about 2021). The intended sense of this specimen's time point label: baseline before first vaccination. The method behind the library was the immunoSEQ multiplex PCR assay. The source is immuneACCESS, and TCRdb retained only in-frame sequences with V and J called. Part of the clones is not carried over; for the studies checked, unresolved V genes explain less than half of this, and the remainder is unexplained. The sample profile shows roughly 170,000 clones; around 88% of them were found once. Roughly 0.49% of the sample is in the top ten clones. Sequencing used peripheral blood, obtained on day 0 of AZD1222 vaccination. All receptors derive from an adult in good health.

This sequence joins TRBV18 and TRBJ1-4; 7 bases line up with TRBD1. Germline values: CDR1 KGHSH, CDR2 LQKENI. With 0 bases clipped from V and 6 bases from J, the junction kept 7 bases outside the gene matches. There are 16 residues in the CDR3. The CDR3 bases are TGTGCCAGCTCACCACCATGGCGGCAGGGGGATGAAAAACTGTTTTTT. Amino acid sequence: CASSPPWRQGDEKLFF.

The chain combines TRBV2 with TRBJ2-7; tentatively, D is TRBD1 or TRBD2 (5 bases each). The CDR3 extends over 17 amino acids. Germline loops: CDR1 SNHLY, CDR2 FYNNEI. V was cut by 6 bases and J by 3 bases, with 24 bases left in between. CDR3 bases: TGTGCCAGCAGGGACACGCGCATAGCAGCGGCTGGCTACGAGCAGTACTTC. Translation: CASRDTRIAAAGYEQYF. Combining the CDR3 with reference TRBV2 and TRBJ2-7 gives the whole variable domain EPEVTQTPSHQVTQMGQEVILRCVPISNHLYFYWYRQILGQKVEFLVSFYNNEISEKSEIFDDQFSVERPDGSNFTLKIRSTKLEDSAMYFCASRDTRIAAAGYEQYFGPGTRLTVT.

This clone has more than one count but fewer than ten. V usage is TRBV9 and J usage is TRBJ2-1; D call uncertain. Trimming left V 0 bases short and J 9 bases short, with 4 bases between. This CDR3 region has 11 residues. Germline CDR1 reads SGDLS; CDR2 reads YYNGEE. CDR3 sequence reads: CASSVESEQFF. The DNA for the CDR3 is TGTGCCAGCAGCGTAGAAAGTGAGCAGTTCTTC.

This clone was counted a few times. The chain links TRBV10-3 to TRBJ1-1, with 9 bases identical to TRBD1. This CDR3 is 15 amino acids long. V lost 6 bases and J lost 1; bases outside the gene matches: 6. Looked up from germline, CDR1 is ENHRY and CDR2 is SYGVKD. The CDR3 protein is CAISQPGQGNTEAFF. CDR3 DNA sequence: TGTGCCATCAGCCAACCGGGACAGGGGAACACTGAAGCTTTCTTT.

The chain has TRBV28 and TRBJ1-4; D possibly corresponds to TRBD1 (6 bases). Between the trimmed V and J ends, which lost 10 bases and 8 bases, there was a span of 14 bases. From germline, CDR1 is MDHEN and CDR2 SYDVKM. The CDR3 totals 12 residues. The CDR3 nucleotides read TGTGCCATCCCCCAGAGGGGGGAAAAACTGTTTTTT. This translates into CAIPQRGEKLFF.

This chain links TRBV28 with TRBJ1-6, with D perhaps matching TRBD1 (5 bases). This CDR3 comprises 15 residues. Trimming left V 3 bases short and J 1 base short, with 7 bases between. From germline, CDR1 is MDHEN and CDR2 SYDVKM. This CDR3 reads CASSLGGSYNSPLHF. The DNA of the CDR3 is TGTGCCAGCAGTTTGGGGGGATCCTATAATTCACCCCTCCACTTT.

The CDR3 region is CASSPSMGRGASEQYF. The CDR3 region has the DNA TGTGCCAGCTCACCATCCATGGGCAGGGGCGCTTCCGAGCAGTACTTC. This sequence joins TRBV18 and TRBJ2-7; a weak D match, TRBD1 (6 bases). The CDR3 length is 16 residues. The V end lost 2 bases, the J end lost 6 bases, and 20 bases lay between the germline ends. Per germline, CDR1 KGHSH and CDR2 LQKENI.

J is TRBJ2-7 and V is TRBV6-5; D is uncertain. The CDR3 length is 14 residues. From germline, CDR1 is MNHEY and CDR2 SVGAGI. V lost 0 bases and J lost 4, with 10 bases in between. The CDR3 DNA is TGTGCCAGCAGTTACTCAGCTAAATTTTACGAGCAGTACTTC. Its translation is CASSYSAKFYEQYF.

V is TRBV20-1 and J is TRBJ2-7; no clear D gene. The CDR3 has 12 residues. Germline V gene data show CDR1 as DFQATT and CDR2 as SNEGSKA (reference sequence). Between the trimmed V and J ends, which lost 3 bases and 3 bases, there was a span of 9 bases. The CDR3, as DNA: TGCAGTGCTAGTCGCCAGAACTACGAGCAGTACTTC. This encodes CSASRQNYEQYF.

The chain links TRBV7-8 to TRBJ2-3; possible D gene TRBD2, 6 bases. The CDR3 totals 14 residues. The germline CDR1 and CDR2 sequences are SGHVS and FQNEAQ. Between the trimmed V and J ends, which lost 6 bases and 3 bases, there was a span of 13 bases. Written as DNA, the CDR3 is TGTGCCAGCAGTCAGTCTGGGGGGACAGATACGCAGTATTTT. It translates to CASSQSGGTDTQYF.

The chain carries TRBV5-5 and TRBJ2-1, with 7 nucleotides matching TRBD2. V lost 4 bases, J lost 5 bases, and 12 bases stayed unmatched. CDR3 length equals 16 residues. Per the germline V gene, CDR1 is SGHKS and CDR2 is YYEKEE (reference sequence). Written as DNA, the CDR3 is TGTGCCAGCAGCAAAATTACCCGGGGGGTCCACAATGAGCAGTTCTTC. It encodes CASSKITRGVHNEQFF.

The rearrangement joins TRBV28 to TRBJ1-2; D gene uncertain. Germline CDR1 MDHEN, CDR2 SYDVKM. V was cut by 3 bases and J by 8 bases, with 16 bases left in between. The CDR3 extends over 14 amino acids. DNA of the CDR3: TGTGCCAGCAGTTTCCCACATAAAGAGGTCGGCTACACCTTC. This codes for CASSFPHKEVGYTF.